This TCR beta chain was observed in a study of spatial heterogeneity in lung cancer. The CDR3 runs 13 residues. Germline V CDR1 and CDR2: DFQATT, SNEGSKA (reference sequence). V gave up 1 base and J gave up 5 bases; unmatched junction bases: 1. From the 5' RACE reads, TCRdb called clonotypes with MiXCR, one entry per CDR3 protein. The table includes 95,000 or so distinct CDR3 sequences, around 9% detected once. Time point described: sample taken at primary tumor resection. Unsorted whole RNA samples from tumor, nontumor lung or frozen PBMC were sequenced. The source is a male donor with early-stage non-small cell lung cancer. This chain links TRBV20-1 with TRBJ2-7, with 11 bases lining up with TRBD2. This specimen was PBMCs, taken at surgery. In DNA form, the CDR3 reads TGCAGTGCTAGAGGACTAGCGGGAAACGAGCAGTACTTC. Its protein is CSARGLAGNEQYF.